Listed here is a single T cell receptor beta chain. What it binds is not known. The data are from a study of T cell responses to AZD1222 COVID-19 vaccine. Study outcomes and limitations: Every sample of the repertoires postdated the peak T cell response. Spike-specific TCR breadth and depth rose after two AZD1222 doses. Spike-spanning, vaccine-associated CD4 TCRs were dominant at 160-218 and 743-854. Females made up more of the donors, who were largely white British, and clonal diversity may have come out too low.

The CDR3 consists of 16 residues. Trimming took off 8 bases at V and 8 bases at J, with 27 bases between the two ends. Germline-derived CDR1 and CDR2 are SGHAT and FQNNGV. The data were produced by immunoSEQ multiplex PCR, yet TCRdb's version contains in-frame clones alone and is incomplete. This table holds hundreds of thousands of clones, roughly 91% found once. The material sequenced was peripheral blood, taken on day 0 of MenACWY control vaccination. This TCR came from an adult in good health. The chain employs TRBV11-2 and TRBJ1-2; D is unresolved. The CDR3 region has the DNA TGTGCCAGCCTTCCCCGCGCCCGGGGAGGCTCCGTCGGCTACACCTTC. Amino acids: CASLPRARGGSVGYTF.